The 21 T cell receptor beta chains in this list originate from one sample, sequenced in a study of blood T cell repertoires in COVID-19. TCRdb's table, derived via immunoSEQ multiplex PCR, lists solely in-frame clones and lacks some. The repertoire has more than 95,000 clones, about 75% of them found once; the top ten carry roughly 21%. Source material: peripheral blood. The receptors here all came from a woman in her 70s with acute or convalescent COVID-19.

The chain couples TRBV7-9 to TRBJ1-4; a weak D match, TRBD1 (6 bases). Germline V gene sequence: CDR1 SEHNR, CDR2 FQNEAQ (reference sequence). The length of the CDR3 is 17 residues. Trimming pared 1 base from V and 0 bases from J, leaving 12 bases between. In DNA, the CDR3 is TGTGCCAGCAGCTTAGAAATTGGACAGACAACTAATGAAAAACTGTTTTTT. Translated: CASSLEIGQTTNEKLFF.

The V and J genes are TRBV2 and TRBJ2-1, with 9 bases aligning to TRBD1. V lost 4 bases to trimming and J lost 2 bases; unmatched junction nucleotides: 3. Germline assignment: CDR1 SNHLY and CDR2 FYNNEI. The CDR3 runs 15 residues. DNA of the CDR3: TGTGCCAGCAGTGTTAGGACAGGGGCCTACAATGAGCAGTTCTTC. Protein product: CASSVRTGAYNEQFF.

This clone was found a few times. The chain links TRBV19 to TRBJ1-2; no reliable D call. Germline CDR1 is LNHDA and CDR2 is SQIVND (reference sequence). V was trimmed by 6 bases and J by 8 bases, leaving 16 bases between them. CDR3 length: 13 residues. CDR3 protein: CASSVPLEGGYTF. The CDR3 DNA follows: TGTGCCAGTAGCGTCCCCTTGGAGGGAGGCTACACCTTC.

This chain connects TRBV7-2 to TRBJ2-7; D call uncertain. CDR3 length: 11 amino acids. Germline values: CDR1 SGHTA, CDR2 FQGNSA. The CDR3 spells CSSARSYEQYF. The CDR3, as DNA: TGTTCCTCAGCGAGGAGTTACGAGCAGTACTTC.

This clone was observed a handful of times. This chain uses TRBV6-1 with TRBJ1-5; D possibly corresponds to TRBD1 (6 bases). Germline V lookup: CDR1 MNHNS, CDR2 SASEGT. The V and J ends lost 1 base and 6 bases respectively, with 13 bases between them. The length of the CDR3 is 15 residues. The CDR3 region is CASSEGTARSQPQHF. The CDR3 nucleotides are TGTGCCAGCAGTGAAGGGACAGCCAGGAGTCAGCCCCAGCATTTT.

V and J are TRBV2 and TRBJ2-5, with 9 bases aligning to TRBD1. Germline V gene sequence: CDR1 SNHLY, CDR2 FYNNEI. V was clipped by 8 bases and J by 0 bases; unmatched bases: 19. The CDR3 is 19 residues long. The chain's CDR3 is CASLKRVFGTGSNQETQYF. CDR3 bases: TGTGCCAGCCTGAAGAGGGTGTTCGGGACAGGGTCGAACCAAGAGACCCAGTACTTC.

This clone was detected a few times. The chain has TRBV18 and TRBJ2-2; the match to TRBD1 covers 8 bases. Germline V gene lookup returns CDR1 KGHSH and CDR2 LQKENI. V gave up 6 bases and J gave up 6 bases; unmatched junction bases: 3. CDR3 length: 13 residues. This CDR3 is CASSDREAGELFF. CDR3 bases: TGTGCCAGCTCGGACAGGGAGGCCGGGGAGCTGTTTTTT.

J is TRBJ2-2 and V is TRBV11-3; D not certain. Germline assignment: CDR1 SGHNT and CDR2 YENEEA. The CDR3 is 12 residues long. Trimming left V 5 bases short and J 6 bases short, with 7 bases between. The CDR3: CASSPRAGELFF. CDR3 bases: TGTGCCAGCAGCCCTCGTGCCGGGGAGCTGTTTTTT.

This chain links TRBV15 with TRBJ1-6, with TRBD1 matching over 7 bases. CDR3 length: 16 residues. Unmatched junction bases numbered 3, after V lost 0 bases and J lost 4 bases. Germline assignment: CDR1 LNHNV and CDR2 YYDKDF (reference sequence). CDR3 in DNA: TGTGCCACCAGCAGAGACCCGGGACAGTATAATTCACCCCTCCACTTT. Encoded protein: CATSRDPGQYNSPLHF. The full variable domain, in which reference TRBV15 and TRBJ1-6 provide the parts outside the CDR3, is DAMVIQNPRYQVTQFGKPVTLSCSQTLNHNVMYWYQQKSSQAPKLLFHYYDKDFNNEADTPDNFQSRRPNTSFCFLDIRSPGLGDTAMYLCATSRDPGQYNSPLHFGNGTRLTVT.

The J gene is TRBJ2-7, the V gene TRBV10-2, with D tentatively TRBD1 (7 bases). The V end lost 4 bases, the J end lost 2 bases, and 9 bases lay between the germline ends. The germline V gene encodes CDR1 WSHSY and CDR2 SAAADI. This CDR3 region has 13 residues. The CDR3 spells CASSGGTAYEQYF. DNA of the CDR3: TGCGCCAGCAGTGGCGGGACAGCCTACGAGCAGTACTTC.

The V call is TRBV24-1, the J call TRBJ2-3, with TRBD1 identical over 9 bases. Germline-derived CDR1 and CDR2 are KGHDR and SFDVKD. There are 15 residues in the CDR3. The ends lost 4 bases at V and 1 base at J; junction bases unmatched: 2. DNA of the CDR3: TGTGCCACCAGTGACCGGGACAGGGGCACAGATACGCAGTATTTT. Amino acids: CATSDRDRGTDTQYF.

The rearrangement links TRBV4-3 to TRBJ2-6, with TRBD1 identical over 8 bases. V gave up 0 bases and J gave up 2 bases; unmatched junction bases: 9. Germline V CDR1 and CDR2: LGHNA, YSLEER. The CDR3 totals 19 residues. The CDR3 DNA reads as TGCGCCAGCAGCCAAGATGCCGGGACAGGTCTGACTGGGGCCAACGTCCTGACTTTC. Translating it yields CASSQDAGTGLTGANVLTF.

The CDR3 bases are TGTGCCAGCTCCAGGGTTAGTGGAGACACTGAAGCTTTCTTT. Translation: CASSRVSGDTEAFF. The chain carries TRBV18 and TRBJ1-1; maybe TRBD1 (5 bases). Germline V CDR1 and CDR2: KGHSH, LQKENI. V was cut by 6 bases and J by 3 bases, with 14 bases left in between. The CDR3 spans 14 residues.

The chain joins TRBV10-3 to TRBJ1-6; TRBD1 agrees at 8 bases. V shed 3 bases and J 4 bases; nucleotides not matched to a gene: 8. This CDR3 comprises 17 residues. Germline CDR1 reads ENHRY; CDR2 reads SYGVKD. The CDR3: CAISDAGGQGYNSPLHF. The CDR3 nucleotides read TGTGCCATCAGTGACGCGGGCGGACAGGGTTATAATTCACCCCTCCACTTT.

The CDR3 DNA reads TGCAGCGTTGGACGGGGTAACACAGATACGCAGTATTTT. Encoded protein: CSVGRGNTDTQYF. V is TRBV29-1 and J is TRBJ2-3; TRBD2 might be the D (5 bases). Trimming pared 4 bases from V and 2 bases from J, leaving 10 bases between. CDR3 size: 13 residues. Germline V lookup: CDR1 SQVTM, CDR2 ANQGSEA.

The table lists this clone with many counts. The gene calls are TRBV7-6 and TRBJ2-2; D gene uncertain. The germline V and J ends were trimmed by 0 bases and 1 base, with 6 bases remaining between them. Germline values: CDR1 SGHVS, CDR2 FNYEAQ. The CDR3 sequence is 15 residues long. CDR3 sequence reads: CASSLAAGNTGELFF. CDR3 nucleotides: TGTGCCAGCAGCTTAGCGGCAGGGAACACCGGGGAGCTGTTTTTT.

The V gene is TRBV5-1, the J gene TRBJ1-1, with TRBD1 identical over 7 bases. The V gene end was trimmed by 3 bases and the J gene end by 4 bases; junction bases not matched to a gene: 12. The CDR3 covers 16 residues. Germline V gene data show CDR1 as SGHRS and CDR2 as YFSETQ. This chain's CDR3 is CASSSTPGTVGTEAFF. The DNA of the CDR3 is TGCGCCAGCAGCTCTACTCCCGGGACAGTGGGCACTGAAGCTTTCTTT.

This clone has only a few counts. The chain employs TRBV4-1 and TRBJ2-4; 8 positions match TRBD1. The germline CDR1 and CDR2 sequences are MGHRA and YSYEKL. The CDR3 extends over 14 amino acids. V lost 1 base, J lost 12 bases, and 8 bases stayed unmatched. DNA of the CDR3: TGCGCCAGCAGCCAAGCCGGGACAGGAGGAGATCAGTACTTC. Its protein product is CASSQAGTGGDQYF.

This clone has only one observation. The gene calls are TRBV4-1 and TRBJ1-1, with no clear D. The germline gives CDR1 MGHRA, CDR2 YSYEKL. The CDR3 loop spans 14 amino acids. The V gene lost 0 bases and the J gene lost 4 bases, with 9 bases spanning the gap. CDR3 bases: TGCGCCAGCAGCCAAGATCCGGGTCCCACTGAAGCTTTCTTT. This codes for CASSQDPGPTEAFF.

This clone was counted only a few times. This chain links TRBV19 with TRBJ1-1, with D possibly TRBD1 on 5 matching bases. V gave up 5 bases and J gave up 0 bases, with 10 bases separating them. This CDR3 has 14 residues. Per germline, CDR1 LNHDA and CDR2 SQIVND (reference sequence). The chain's CDR3 is CASSPTVLNTEAFF. The DNA for the CDR3 is TGTGCCAGTAGTCCGACAGTTTTGAACACTGAAGCTTTCTTT.

A few counts support this clone. The rearrangement links TRBV10-3 to TRBJ2-6; 7 positions agree with TRBD1. This CDR3 has 17 amino acids. Looked up from germline, CDR1 is ENHRY and CDR2 is SYGVKD. V lost 2 bases, J lost 0 bases, and 4 bases stayed unmatched. DNA of the CDR3: TGTGCCATCAGTGAGGGACAGGTTAGCTCTGGGGCCAACGTCCTGACTTTC. This codes for CAISEGQVSSGANVLTF.